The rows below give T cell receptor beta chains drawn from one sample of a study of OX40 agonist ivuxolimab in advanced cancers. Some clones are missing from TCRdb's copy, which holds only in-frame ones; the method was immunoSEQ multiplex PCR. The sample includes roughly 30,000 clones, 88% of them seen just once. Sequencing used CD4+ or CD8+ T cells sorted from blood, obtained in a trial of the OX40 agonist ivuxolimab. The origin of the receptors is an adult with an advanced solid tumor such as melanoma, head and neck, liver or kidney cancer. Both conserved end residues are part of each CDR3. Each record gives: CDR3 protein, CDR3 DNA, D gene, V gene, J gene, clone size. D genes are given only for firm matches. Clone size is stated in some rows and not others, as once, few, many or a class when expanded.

CDR3: CASSGGLEQFF; DNA: TGTGCCAGCAGTGGGGGACTTGAGCAGTTCTTC; D: .; V: TRBV2; J: TRBJ2-1; size: .
CDR3: CASREQGYSEKLFF; DNA: TGTGCCAGCAGGGAACAGGGGTACAGTGAAAAACTGTTTTTT; D: TRBD1; V: TRBV2; J: TRBJ1-4; size: few
CDR3: CASSQGFGQPQHF; DNA: TGTGCCAGCAGCCAAGGGTTCGGACAGCCCCAGCATTTT; D: .; V: TRBV14; J: TRBJ1-5; size: .
CDR3: CASSLEDTGELFF; DNA: TGTGCCAGCAGCTTAGAGGACACCGGGGAGCTGTTTTTT; D: .; V: TRBV13; J: TRBJ2-2; size: .
CDR3: CASSRGAFYEQYF; DNA: TGTGCCAGCAGTCGAGGGGCCTTCTACGAGCAGTACTTC; D: .; V: TRBV2; J: TRBJ2-7; size: once
CDR3: CASSLRGTLDEKLFF; DNA: TGTGCCAGCAGCTTGAGGGGGACATTGGATGAAAAACTGTTTTTT; D: .; V: TRBV5-6; J: TRBJ1-4; size: .
CDR3: CASSFDRGIETQYF; DNA: TGTGCCAGCAGCTTCGACAGGGGGATTGAGACCCAGTACTTC; D: TRBD1; V: TRBV7-6; J: TRBJ2-5; size: .
CDR3: CASSLPGRGGSGNTIYF; DNA: TGTGCCAGCAGCTTACCGGGACGGGGCGGCTCTGGAAACACCATATATTTT; D: .; V: TRBV11-2; J: TRBJ1-3; size: .
CDR3: CASSLSTSGGEADTQYF; DNA: TGTGCCAGCAGCTTATCGACTAGCGGGGGGGAGGCAGATACGCAGTATTTT; D: TRBD2; V: TRBV7-9; J: TRBJ2-3; size: once
CDR3: CASRNAGELFF; DNA: TGTGCCAGCAGGAACGCCGGGGAGCTGTTTTTT; D: .; V: TRBV6-5; J: TRBJ2-2; size: .
CDR3: CASSVGVGTEAFF; DNA: TGTGCCAGCAGCGTCGGGGTTGGCACTGAAGCTTTCTTT; D: .; V: TRBV6-6; J: TRBJ1-1; size: .
CDR3: CAISEIVEQPQHF; DNA: TGTGCCATCAGTGAGATTGTGGAGCAGCCCCAGCATTTT; D: .; V: TRBV10-3; J: TRBJ1-5; size: .
CDR3: CASSPPLTGELFF; DNA: TGTGCCAGCTCACCACCTTTAACCGGGGAGCTGTTTTTT; D: .; V: TRBV18; J: TRBJ2-2; size: .
CDR3: CASSLSPDRGRDTQYF; DNA: TGTGCCAGCAGTTTATCTCCGGACAGGGGCAGAGATACGCAGTATTTT; D: TRBD1; V: TRBV27; J: TRBJ2-3; size: few
CDR3: CASSVVGVDQNEQFF; DNA: TGTGCCAGCAGCGTAGTGGGGGTAGATCAGAATGAGCAGTTCTTC; D: .; V: TRBV9; J: TRBJ2-1; size: .
CDR3: CASSIGGAFYNTEAFF; DNA: TGTGCCAGCAGTATAGGGGGCGCATTTTATAACACTGAAGCTTTCTTT; D: TRBD1; V: TRBV2; J: TRBJ1-1; size: .
CDR3: CATSRVAGFRSTGELFF; DNA: TGTGCCACCAGCAGAGTAGCGGGGTTCCGCTCCACCGGGGAGCTGTTTTTT; D: TRBD2; V: TRBV15; J: TRBJ2-2; size: .